This T cell receptor (beta chain) was documented in a study of T-cell reconstitution after alpha-beta-depleted transplantation in children. Study-wide results and caveats: T-cell counts and diversity were attributed mostly to newly produced T cells one year after transplant.

Library preparation (for TCRbeta) was performed with unique molecular identifiers. In TCRdb, the PCR reads were re-called with MiXCR into one record per CDR3 protein. The sample lists approximately 16,000 distinct CDR3 sequences; about 5% were seen once. There are many counts of this clonotype. Antigen unknown. This CDR3 has 13 residues. V was shortened by 9 bases and J by 4 bases, with 13 bases between the two germline ends. Per germline, CDR1 MNHEY and CDR2 SVGAGI. The sequence derives from a boy younger than 18 with acute lymphoblastic leukemia, due to receive a stem cell transplant. Specimen: PBMCs, collected before TCRalphabeta/CD19-depleted stem cell transplant. The chain employs TRBV6-5 and TRBJ1-5; TRBD1 is a possible D gene (6 bases). Written as DNA, the CDR3 is TGTGCCAGTCGAGGGGGGAGTAATCAGCCCCAGCATTTT. It specifies CASRGGSNQPQHF.